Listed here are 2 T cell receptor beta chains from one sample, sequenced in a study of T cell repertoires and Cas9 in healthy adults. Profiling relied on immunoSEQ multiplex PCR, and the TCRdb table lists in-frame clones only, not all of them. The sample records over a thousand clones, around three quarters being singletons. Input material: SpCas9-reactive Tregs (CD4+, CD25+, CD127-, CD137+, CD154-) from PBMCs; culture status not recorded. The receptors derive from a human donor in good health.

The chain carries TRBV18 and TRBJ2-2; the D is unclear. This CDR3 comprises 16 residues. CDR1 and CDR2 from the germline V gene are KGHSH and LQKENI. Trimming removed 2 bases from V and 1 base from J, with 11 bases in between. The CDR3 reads CASSPGWQQNTGELFF. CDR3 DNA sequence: TGTGCCAGCTCACCAGGGTGGCAGCAGAACACCGGGGAGCTGTTTTTT.

CDR3 protein: CASSLSGGLIEKLFF. Written as DNA, the CDR3 is TGTGCCAGCAGTTTATCCGGGGGTTTAATCGAAAAACTGTTTTTT. The rearrangement uses TRBV27 and TRBJ1-4; tentative D call: TRBD1 (5 bases). Trimming took 0 bases from V and 8 from J, leaving 13 bases between them. Germline V CDR1 and CDR2: MNHEY, SMNVEV (reference sequence). CDR3 size: 15 residues. Based on the CDR3 plus reference TRBV27 and TRBJ1-4, the full variable domain is EAQVTQNPRYLITVTGKKLTVTCSQNMNHEYMSWYRQDPGLGLRQIYYSMNVEVTDKGDVPEGYKVSRKEKRNFPLILESPSPNQTSLYFCASSLSGGLIEKLFFGSGTQLSVL.